These T cell receptor beta chains were read from a single sample in a study of chemoradiotherapy in HPV16-positive cancers. Method: immunoSEQ multiplex PCR; TCRdb's copy keeps in-frame clones and lacks some. The table includes about 11,000 clones, more than 75% detected once. This sample was obtained from a patient who underwent chemoradiotherapy. All receptors come from a human donor with HPV-associated anogenital cancer. CDR3s include the opening cysteine and the closing phenylalanine or tryptophan. D genes are given only for firm matches. Clone sizes are given selectively: once, few, many, or a class where the clone is expanded.

v_gene	abundance	d_gene	j_gene	CDR3nt	CDR3aa
TRBV29-1	NA	NA	TRBJ2-3	TGCAGCGTTGAATTTCTGGCAGATACGCAGTATTTT	CSVEFLADTQYF
TRBV5-1	NA	TRBD2	TRBJ2-3	TGCGCCAGCAAACTGGGACTAGCGGGCGCAGATACGCAGTATTTT	CASKLGLAGADTQYF
TRBV7-9	NA	NA	TRBJ2-5	TGTGCCAGCAGCTTAGGTCTCACCGGGGAGACCCAGTACTTC	CASSLGLTGETQYF
TRBV2	NA	TRBD1	TRBJ1-1	TGTGCCAGCAGTGGAGACAGGGGCACTGAAGCTTTCTTT	CASSGDRGTEAFF
TRBV6-6	few	NA	TRBJ1-1	TGTGCCAGCATCCCCGGAGCCAGCACTGAAGCTTTCTTT	CASIPGASTEAFF
TRBV2	NA	TRBD1	TRBJ2-6	TGTGCCAGCCACAGGGGGTCTAGCTCTGGGGCCAACGTCCTGACTTTC	CASHRGSSSGANVLTF
TRBV7-3	once	TRBD1	TRBJ1-1	TGTGCCAGCAGCCGGACAGGACACACTGAAGCTTTCTTT	CASSRTGHTEAFF
TRBV4-1	NA	NA	TRBJ1-3	TGCGCCAGCAGCCAAGATATCGGGGCTGGAAACACCATATATTTT	CASSQDIGAGNTIYF
TRBV9	NA	NA	TRBJ1-6	TGTGCCAGCAGCGCCCGGGGCGACGGTATTTCACCCCTCCACTTT	CASSARGDGISPLHF
TRBV7-6	NA	TRBD1	TRBJ2-3	TGTGCCAGCAGCTTAGCACGGACAGGGACAGATACGCAGTATTTT	CASSLARTGTDTQYF
TRBV6-6	NA	NA	TRBJ2-5	TGTGCCAGCGTGCCGACTGCGGGAGAGACCCAGTACTTC	CASVPTAGETQYF
TRBV7-6	NA	NA	TRBJ2-7	TGTGCCAGCGAAAGTACCCCAAGCTACGAGCAGTACTTC	CASESTPSYEQYF
TRBV5-1	NA	NA	TRBJ2-3	TGCGCCAGCAGCGTACGGGGGCTTCACCTGGGAGATACGCAGTATTTT	CASSVRGLHLGDTQYF
TRBV19	NA	NA	TRBJ1-6	TGTGCCAGTAGTATGAGGGAGGGCCCCCTCCACTTT	CASSMREGPLHF
TRBV1	NA	NA	TRBJ1-1	TGCACCAGCAGCCAAGGGTGGCAGGGGAACACTGAAGCTTTCTTT	CTSSQGWQGNTEAFF
TRBV6-1	NA	TRBD1	TRBJ2-6	TGTGCCAGCAGTGGGGACAGCTCTGGGGCCAACGTCCTGACTTTC	CASSGDSSGANVLTF
TRBV5-5	few	NA	TRBJ2-3	TGTGCCAGCAGCGTCAGCACAGATACGCAGTATTTT	CASSVSTDTQYF
TRBV7-2	NA	TRBD1	TRBJ2-7	TGTGCCGTCAGGACAGGGACCGACGAGCAGTACTTC	CAVRTGTDEQYF
TRBV5-6	NA	TRBD2	TRBJ2-5	TGTGCCAGCAGCTCCGGGACTAGCGGGGGGGCTTCAGAGACCCAGTACTTC	CASSSGTSGGASETQYF
TRBV6-6	NA	NA	TRBJ2-7	TGTGCCACCCAGTTTTCGGGTTCCAACGAGCAGTACTTC	CATQFSGSNEQYF